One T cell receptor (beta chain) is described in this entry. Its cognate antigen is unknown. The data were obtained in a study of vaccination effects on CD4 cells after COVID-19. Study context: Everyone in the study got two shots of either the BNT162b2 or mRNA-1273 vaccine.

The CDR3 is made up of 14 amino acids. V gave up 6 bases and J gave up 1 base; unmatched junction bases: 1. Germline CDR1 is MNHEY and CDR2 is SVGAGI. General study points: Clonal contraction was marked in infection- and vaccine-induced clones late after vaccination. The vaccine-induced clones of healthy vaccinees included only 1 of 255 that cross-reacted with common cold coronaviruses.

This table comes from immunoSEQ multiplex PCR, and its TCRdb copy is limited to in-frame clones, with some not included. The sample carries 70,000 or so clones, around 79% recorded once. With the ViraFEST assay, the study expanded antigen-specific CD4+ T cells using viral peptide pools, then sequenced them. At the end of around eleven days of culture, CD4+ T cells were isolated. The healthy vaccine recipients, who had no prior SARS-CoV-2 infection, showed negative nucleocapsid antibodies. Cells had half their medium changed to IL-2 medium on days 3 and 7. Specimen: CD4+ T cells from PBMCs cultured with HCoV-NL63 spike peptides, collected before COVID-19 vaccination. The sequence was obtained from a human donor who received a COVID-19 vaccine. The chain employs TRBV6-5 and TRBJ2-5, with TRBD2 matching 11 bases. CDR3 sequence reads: CASSLAGGQETQYF. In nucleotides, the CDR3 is TGTGCCAGCAGCCTAGCGGGGGGCCAAGAGACCCAGTACTTC.